These T cell receptor beta chains were read from a single sample in a study of blood T cell repertoires in COVID-19. Sequenced by immunoSEQ multiplex PCR; TCRdb stores in-frame clones only, minus some. The table has a few hundred thousand clones, more than 85% seen once. Sequencing was carried out using PBMCs or T cells enriched from blood (not recorded which). The source is a woman aged 60-75 years who had recovered from COVID-19. The CDR3 runs from the conserved cysteine through the conserved F or W. The D gene is left open where the match is weak. Rows may omit the clone size; those that give it use once, few, many or a size class.

size	J	V	D	CDR3	DNA
-	TRBJ2-3	TRBV7-2	TRBD2	CASSPGLGADTQYF	TGTGCCAGCAGCCCCGGACTAGGAGCAGATACGCAGTATTTT
-	TRBJ1-6	TRBV14	TRBD1	CASRGQGNSPLHF	TGTGCCAGCAGAGGACAGGGTAATTCACCCCTCCACTTT
-	TRBJ1-4	TRBV7-8	-	CASSLWGANEKLFF	TGTGCCAGCAGCTTATGGGGGGCTAATGAAAAACTGTTTTTT
-	TRBJ2-3	TRBV27	TRBD1	CASSFDRAGADTQYF	TGTGCCAGCAGTTTCGACAGGGCTGGGGCAGATACGCAGTATTTT
-	TRBJ1-2	TRBV19	-	CASTPGGGTSYGYTF	TGTGCCAGTACCCCTGGAGGAGGGACCTCCTATGGCTACACCTTC
few	TRBJ1-3	TRBV27	TRBD1	CASSFTGDGNTIYF	TGTGCCAGCAGTTTCACAGGGGATGGAAACACCATATATTTT
-	TRBJ1-5	TRBV9	-	CASSVGLPLGQPQHF	TGTGCCAGCAGCGTAGGACTGCCCCTCGGTCAGCCCCAGCATTTT
-	TRBJ2-3	TRBV24-1	TRBD2	CATQAGDTSTDTQYF	TGTGCCACCCAAGCGGGGGATACTAGCACAGATACGCAGTATTTT
few	TRBJ1-5	TRBV5-5	TRBD1	CASSLGDSLNQPQHF	TGTGCCAGCAGCCTCGGGGACAGTCTAAATCAGCCCCAGCATTTT
-	TRBJ2-4	TRBV2	-	CASRQLLAKNIQYF	TGTGCCAGCAGACAGCTACTAGCCAAAAACATTCAGTACTTC